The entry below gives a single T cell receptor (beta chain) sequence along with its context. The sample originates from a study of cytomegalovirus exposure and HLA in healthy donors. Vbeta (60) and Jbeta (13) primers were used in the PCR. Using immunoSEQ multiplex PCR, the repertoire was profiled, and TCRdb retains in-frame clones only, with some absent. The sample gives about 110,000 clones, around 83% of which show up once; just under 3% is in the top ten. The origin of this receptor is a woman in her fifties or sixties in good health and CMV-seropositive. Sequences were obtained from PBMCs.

The CDR3 protein is CASTQGGYGYTF. The DNA of the CDR3 is TGTGCCAGCACCCAGGGGGGCTATGGCTACACCTTC. This sequence joins TRBV28 and TRBJ1-2, with 7 bases lining up with TRBD1. Trimming removed 7 bases from V and 4 bases from J; junction bases left unmatched: 3. The CDR3 covers 12 residues. Germline values: CDR1 MDHEN, CDR2 SYDVKM.